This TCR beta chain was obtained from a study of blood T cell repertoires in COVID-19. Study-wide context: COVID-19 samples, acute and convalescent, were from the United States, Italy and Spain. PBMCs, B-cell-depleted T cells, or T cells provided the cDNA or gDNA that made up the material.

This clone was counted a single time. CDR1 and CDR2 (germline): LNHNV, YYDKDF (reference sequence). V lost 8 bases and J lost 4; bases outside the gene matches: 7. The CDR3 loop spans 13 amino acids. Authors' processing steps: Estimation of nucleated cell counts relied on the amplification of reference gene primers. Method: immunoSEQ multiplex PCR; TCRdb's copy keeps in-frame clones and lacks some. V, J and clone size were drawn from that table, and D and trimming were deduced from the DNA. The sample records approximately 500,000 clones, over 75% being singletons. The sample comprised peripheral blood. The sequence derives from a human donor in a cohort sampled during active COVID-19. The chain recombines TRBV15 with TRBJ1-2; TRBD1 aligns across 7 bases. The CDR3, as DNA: TGTGCCACCGCCCCCGGGACAGCCTATGGCTACACCTTC. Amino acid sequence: CATAPGTAYGYTF.